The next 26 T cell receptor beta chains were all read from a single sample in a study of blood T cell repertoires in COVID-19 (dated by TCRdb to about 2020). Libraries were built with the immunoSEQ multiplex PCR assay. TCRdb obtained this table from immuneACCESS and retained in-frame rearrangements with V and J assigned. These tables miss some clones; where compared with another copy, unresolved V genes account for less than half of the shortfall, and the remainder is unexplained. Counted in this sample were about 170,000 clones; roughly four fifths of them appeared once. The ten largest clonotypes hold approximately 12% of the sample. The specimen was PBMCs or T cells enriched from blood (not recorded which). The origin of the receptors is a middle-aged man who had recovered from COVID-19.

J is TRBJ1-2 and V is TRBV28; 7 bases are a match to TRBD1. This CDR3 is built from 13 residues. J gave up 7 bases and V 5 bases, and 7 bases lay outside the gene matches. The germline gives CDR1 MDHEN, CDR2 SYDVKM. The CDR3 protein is CASSPTDRVGYTF. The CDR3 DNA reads TGTGCCAGCAGTCCTACCGACAGGGTTGGCTACACCTTC.

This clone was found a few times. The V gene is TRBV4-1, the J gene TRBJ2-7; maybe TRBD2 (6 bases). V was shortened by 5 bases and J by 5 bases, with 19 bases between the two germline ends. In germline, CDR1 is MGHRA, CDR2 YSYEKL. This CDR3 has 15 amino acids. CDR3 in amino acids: CASSTPDYYPNEQYF. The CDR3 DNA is TGCGCCAGCAGCACCCCGGACTATTACCCCAACGAGCAGTACTTC.

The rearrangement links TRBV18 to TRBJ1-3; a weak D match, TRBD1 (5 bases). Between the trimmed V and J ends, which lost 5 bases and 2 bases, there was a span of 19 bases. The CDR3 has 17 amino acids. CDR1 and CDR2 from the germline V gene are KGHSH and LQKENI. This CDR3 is CASSEATWTRAGNTIYF. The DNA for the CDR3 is TGTGCCAGCTCAGAAGCTACCTGGACAAGGGCTGGAAACACCATATATTTT.

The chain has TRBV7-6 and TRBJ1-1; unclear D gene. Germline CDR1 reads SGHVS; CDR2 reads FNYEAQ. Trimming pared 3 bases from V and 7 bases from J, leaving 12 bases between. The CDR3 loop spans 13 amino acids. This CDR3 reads CASSLGVRDEAFF. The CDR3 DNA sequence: TGTGCCAGCAGCTTGGGCGTGCGGGATGAAGCTTTCTTT.

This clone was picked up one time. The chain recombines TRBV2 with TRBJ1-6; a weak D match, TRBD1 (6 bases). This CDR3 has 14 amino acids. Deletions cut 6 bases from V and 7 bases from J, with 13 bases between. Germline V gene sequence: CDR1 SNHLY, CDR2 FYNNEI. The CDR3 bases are TGTGCCAGCAGGCTCAGGGGTGTAAATTCACCCCTCCACTTT. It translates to CASRLRGVNSPLHF.

As DNA, the CDR3 is TGCGCCAGCAGCCTAAGTCTCGACAGGGCAAATTCACCCCTCCACTTT. As protein: CASSLSLDRANSPLHF. This chain connects TRBV5-1 to TRBJ1-6; 7 bases agree with TRBD1. CDR1 is SGHRS and CDR2 is YFSETQ in the germline V gene. CDR3 length equals 16 residues. J lost 7 bases, V lost 4 bases, and 11 bases had no gene match. The complete variable domain, with remaining parts taken from reference TRBV5-1 and TRBJ1-6, reads KAGVTQTPRYLIKTRGQQVTLSCSPISGHRSVSWYQQTPGQGLQFLFEYFSETQRNKGNFPGRFSGRQFSNSRSEMNVSTLELGDSALYLCASSLSLDRANSPLHFGNGTRLTVT.

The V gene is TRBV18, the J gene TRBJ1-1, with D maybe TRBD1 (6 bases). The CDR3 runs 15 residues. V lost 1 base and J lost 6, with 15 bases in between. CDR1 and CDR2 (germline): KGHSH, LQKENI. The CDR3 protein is CASSPLQGGSAEAFF. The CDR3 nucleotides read TGTGCCAGCTCACCACTACAGGGTGGGAGCGCTGAAGCTTTCTTT.

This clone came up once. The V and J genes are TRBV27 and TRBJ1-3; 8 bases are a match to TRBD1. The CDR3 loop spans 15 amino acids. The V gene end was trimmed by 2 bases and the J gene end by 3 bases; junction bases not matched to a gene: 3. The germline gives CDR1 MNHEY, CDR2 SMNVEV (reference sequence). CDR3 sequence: CASSLRGTGGNTIYF. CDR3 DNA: TGTGCCAGCAGTTTAAGGGGGACAGGTGGAAACACCATATATTTT.

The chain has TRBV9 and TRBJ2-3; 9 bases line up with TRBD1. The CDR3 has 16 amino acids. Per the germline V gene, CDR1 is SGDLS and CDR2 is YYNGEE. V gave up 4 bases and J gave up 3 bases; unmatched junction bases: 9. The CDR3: CASSIITGGATDTQYF. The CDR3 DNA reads TGTGCCAGCAGCATAATCACAGGGGGCGCGACAGATACGCAGTATTTT.

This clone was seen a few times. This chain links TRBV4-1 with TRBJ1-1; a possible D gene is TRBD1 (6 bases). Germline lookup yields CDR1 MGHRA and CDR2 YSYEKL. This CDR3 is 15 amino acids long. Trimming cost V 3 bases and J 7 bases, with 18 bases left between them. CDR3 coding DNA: TGCGCCAGCAGCCATCCTGGGGGCAGGGCCCTTGAAGCTTTCTTT. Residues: CASSHPGGRALEAFF.

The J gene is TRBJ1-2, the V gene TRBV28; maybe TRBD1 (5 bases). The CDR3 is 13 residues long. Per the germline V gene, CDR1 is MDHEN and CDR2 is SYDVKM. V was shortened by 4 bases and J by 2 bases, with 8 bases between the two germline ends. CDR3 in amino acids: CASSSTANYGYTF. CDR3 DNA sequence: TGTGCCAGCAGTTCGACAGCCAACTATGGCTACACCTTC.

The CDR3 loop is CAIKVRQGYEQYF. DNA of the CDR3: TGTGCCATCAAAGTTAGGCAGGGCTACGAGCAGTACTTC. The rearrangement joins TRBV10-3 to TRBJ2-7; a possible D gene is TRBD1 (5 bases). This CDR3 has 13 residues. V lost 7 bases and J lost 3, with 13 bases in between. Germline assignment: CDR1 ENHRY and CDR2 SYGVKD.

CDR3 loop: CASRGGLGNTIYF. In DNA, the CDR3 is TGTGCCAGCCGGGGGGGGCTAGGAAACACCATATATTTT. V is TRBV28 and J is TRBJ1-3; the D gene is possibly TRBD1 (6 bases). The germline V and J ends were trimmed by 8 bases and 4 bases, with 12 bases remaining between them. The CDR3 extends over 13 amino acids. In germline, CDR1 is MDHEN, CDR2 SYDVKM. The whole variable domain, remainder taken from reference TRBV28 and TRBJ1-3, is DVKVTQSSRYLVKRTGEKVFLECVQDMDHENMFWYRQDPGLGLRLIYFSYDVKMKEKGDIPEGYSVSREKKERFSLILESASTNQTSMYLCASRGGLGNTIYFGEGSWLTVV.

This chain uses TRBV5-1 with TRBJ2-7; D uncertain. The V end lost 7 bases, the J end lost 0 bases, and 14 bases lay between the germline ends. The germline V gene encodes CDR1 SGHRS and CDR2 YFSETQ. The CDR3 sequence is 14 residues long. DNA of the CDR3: TGCGCCAGCTCGCCAGATTCAGTCTCCTACGAGCAGTACTTC. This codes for CASSPDSVSYEQYF.

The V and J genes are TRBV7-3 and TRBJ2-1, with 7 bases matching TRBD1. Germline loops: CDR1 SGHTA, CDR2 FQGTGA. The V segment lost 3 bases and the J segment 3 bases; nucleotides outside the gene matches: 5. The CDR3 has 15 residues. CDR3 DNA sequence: TGTGCCAGCAGCTTCCCCGGGACAGTCTACAATGAGCAGTTCTTC. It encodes CASSFPGTVYNEQFF.

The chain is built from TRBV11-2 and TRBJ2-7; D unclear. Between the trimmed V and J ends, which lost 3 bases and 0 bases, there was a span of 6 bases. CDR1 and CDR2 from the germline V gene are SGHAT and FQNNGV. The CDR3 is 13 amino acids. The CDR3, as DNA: TGTGCCAGCAGCTTCGGCGGCTCCTACGAGCAGTACTTC. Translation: CASSFGGSYEQYF.

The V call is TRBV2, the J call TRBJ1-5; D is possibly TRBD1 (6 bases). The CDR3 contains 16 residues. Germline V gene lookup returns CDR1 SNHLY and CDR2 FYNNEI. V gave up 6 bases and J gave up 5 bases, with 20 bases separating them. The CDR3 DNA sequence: TGTGCCAGCAGAGATCAAACAGGGCCGGATTATCAGCCCCAGCATTTT. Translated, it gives CASRDQTGPDYQPQHF. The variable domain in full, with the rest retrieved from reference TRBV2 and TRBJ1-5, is EPEVTQTPSHQVTQMGQEVILRCVPISNHLYFYWYRQILGQKVEFLVSFYNNEISEKSEIFDDQFSVERPDGSNFTLKIRSTKLEDSAMYFCASRDQTGPDYQPQHFGDGTRLSIL.

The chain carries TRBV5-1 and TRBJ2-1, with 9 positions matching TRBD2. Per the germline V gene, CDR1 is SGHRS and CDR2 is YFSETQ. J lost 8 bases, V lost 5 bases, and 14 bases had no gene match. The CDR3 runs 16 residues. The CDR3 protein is CASSSNAGGPGDEQFF. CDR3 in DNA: TGCGCCAGCAGTTCTAACGCGGGGGGGCCGGGCGATGAGCAGTTCTTC.

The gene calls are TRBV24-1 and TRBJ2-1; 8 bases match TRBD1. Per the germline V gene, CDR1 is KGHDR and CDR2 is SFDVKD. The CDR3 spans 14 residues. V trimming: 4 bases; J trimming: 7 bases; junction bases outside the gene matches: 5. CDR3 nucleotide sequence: TGTGCCACCAGTGAACTCGGACAGGGTAATGAGCAGTTCTTC. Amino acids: CATSELGQGNEQFF.

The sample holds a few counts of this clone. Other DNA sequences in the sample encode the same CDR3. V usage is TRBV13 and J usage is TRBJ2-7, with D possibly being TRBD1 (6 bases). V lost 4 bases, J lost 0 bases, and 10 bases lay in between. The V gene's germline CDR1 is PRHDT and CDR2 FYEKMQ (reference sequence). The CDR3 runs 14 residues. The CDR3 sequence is CASSSRTASYEQYF. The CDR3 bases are TGTGCCAGCAGCTCACGGACAGCCTCCTACGAGCAGTACTTC.

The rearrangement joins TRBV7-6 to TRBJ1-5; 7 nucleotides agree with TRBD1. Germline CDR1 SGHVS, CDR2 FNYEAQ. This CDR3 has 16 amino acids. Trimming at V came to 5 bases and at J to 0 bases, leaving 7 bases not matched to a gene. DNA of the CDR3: TGTGCCAGCAGCCTAGGACAGGTCCATAGCAATCAGCCCCAGCATTTT. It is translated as CASSLGQVHSNQPQHF.

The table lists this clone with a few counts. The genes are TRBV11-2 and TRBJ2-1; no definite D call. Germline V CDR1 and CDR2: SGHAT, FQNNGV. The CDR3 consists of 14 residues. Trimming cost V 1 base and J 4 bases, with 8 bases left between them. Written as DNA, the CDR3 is TGTGCCAGCAGCTTAGCCGGTGCGTACAATGAGCAGTTCTTC. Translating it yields CASSLAGAYNEQFF.

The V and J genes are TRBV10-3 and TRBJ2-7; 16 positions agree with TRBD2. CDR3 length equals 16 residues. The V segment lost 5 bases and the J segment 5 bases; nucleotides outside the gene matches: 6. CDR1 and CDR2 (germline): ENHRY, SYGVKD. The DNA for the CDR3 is TGTGCCATCAGTCCGGGACTAGCGGGGGGGAGGAACGAGCAGTACTTC. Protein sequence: CAISPGLAGGRNEQYF.

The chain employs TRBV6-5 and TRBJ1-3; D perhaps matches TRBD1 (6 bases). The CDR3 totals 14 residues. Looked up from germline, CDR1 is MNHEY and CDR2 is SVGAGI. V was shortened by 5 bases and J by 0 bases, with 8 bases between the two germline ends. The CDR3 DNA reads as TGTGCCAGCAGTACGACAGGCTCTGGAAACACCATATATTTT. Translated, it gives CASSTTGSGNTIYF.

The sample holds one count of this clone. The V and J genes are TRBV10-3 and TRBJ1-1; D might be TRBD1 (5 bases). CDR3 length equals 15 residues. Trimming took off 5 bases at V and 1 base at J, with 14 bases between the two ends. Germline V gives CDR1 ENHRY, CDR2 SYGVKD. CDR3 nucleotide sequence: TGTGCCATCAGTTCAGGACAAACTTCGAACACTGAAGCTTTCTTT. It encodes CAISSGQTSNTEAFF.

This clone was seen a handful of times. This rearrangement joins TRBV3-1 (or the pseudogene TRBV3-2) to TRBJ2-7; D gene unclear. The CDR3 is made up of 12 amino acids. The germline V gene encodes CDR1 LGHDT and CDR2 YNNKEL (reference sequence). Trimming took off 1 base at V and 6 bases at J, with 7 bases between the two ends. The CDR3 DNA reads TGTGCCAGCAGCCAAGTTTCCAGCGAGCAGTACTTC. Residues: CASSQVSSEQYF.